This T cell receptor beta chain was captured in a study of control samples from healthy donors and cancer patients. The CDR3 covers 17 residues. V dropped 6 bases and J dropped 2; count of bases not matched to a gene: 11. Germline lookup yields CDR1 SNHLY and CDR2 FYNNEI. Libraries were prepared by immunoSEQ multiplex PCR; TCRdb keeps only in-frame clonotypes and omits some of them. The table records some 54,000 clones, around 97% of them present only once. This TCR came from a woman aged 30 to 39 in good health. What was sequenced was blood. V and J are TRBV2 and TRBJ1-2, with TRBD1 identical over 11 bases. CDR3 region: CASSPGTGGILNYGYTF. CDR3 bases: TGTGCCAGCAGCCCCGGGACAGGGGGTATATTGAACTATGGCTACACCTTC.